These 23 T cell receptor beta chains share one sample of origin, sequenced in a study of shared clonotypes between healthy human individuals. Data came from immunoSEQ multiplex PCR; TCRdb stores just in-frame clones and leaves some out. The repertoire holds about 2.2 million clones, with about 93% as singletons. Terminally differentiated effector memory CD45RA+ cells were left out of the naive CD8 fraction, which was CD45RO-negative and positively selected for CCR7. Sequences were obtained from naive CD8+ T cells from PBMCs. Every receptor here comes from a man younger than 35 in good health. Some clones in this sample may be carry-over from other donors' samples.

CDR3 amino acids: CASNSGGVSYEQYF. In DNA form, the CDR3 reads TGTGCCAGCAACTCCGGGGGGGTCTCCTACGAGCAGTACTTC. V is TRBV28 and J is TRBJ2-7, with TRBD2 matching 8 bases. CDR1 and CDR2 (germline): MDHEN, SYDVKM. The CDR3 length is 14 residues. With V trimmed by 7 bases and J by 0 bases, 5 bases remained unmatched.

A word on this clone: The same CDR3 is also encoded by other DNA sequences in this sample. V gene TRBV28 combines with J gene TRBJ2-7; no clear D. Trimming pared 6 bases from V and 2 bases from J, leaving 11 bases between. CDR3 length equals 13 residues. CDR1 and CDR2 (germline): MDHEN, SYDVKM. The CDR3 sequence: CASSPGRAYEQYF. CDR3 DNA sequence: TGTGCCAGCAGCCCGGGTCGTGCCTACGAGCAGTACTTC. The variable domain in full, completed from reference TRBV28 and TRBJ2-7, reads DVKVTQSSRYLVKRTGEKVFLECVQDMDHENMFWYRQDPGLGLRLIYFSYDVKMKEKGDIPEGYSVSREKKERFSLILESASTNQTSMYLCASSPGRAYEQYFGPGTRLTVT.

This chain joins TRBV7-2 and TRBJ2-1, with a possible D match to TRBD1 (6 bases). The V and J ends lost 6 bases and 5 bases respectively, with 17 bases between them. The CDR3 covers 15 residues. Germline loops: CDR1 SGHTA, CDR2 FQGNSA. The CDR3 loop is CASRIRTAPHNEQFF. CDR3 coding DNA: TGTGCCAGCAGGATAAGGACAGCCCCCCACAATGAGCAGTTCTTC. Together with reference TRBV7-2 and TRBJ2-1, the CDR3 gives the full variable domain: GAGVSQSPSNKVTEKGKDVELRCDPISGHTALYWYRQSLGQGLEFLIYFQGNSAPDKSGLPSDRFSAERTGGSVSTLTIQRTQQEDSAVYLCASRIRTAPHNEQFFGPGTRLTVL.

V is TRBV28 and J is TRBJ2-7; tentatively, D is TRBD1 (5 bases). Trimming shortened V by 5 bases and J by 0 bases, and 17 bases separated the two germline ends. Germline lookup yields CDR1 MDHEN and CDR2 SYDVKM. The CDR3 length is 16 residues. The CDR3 nucleotides are TGTGCCAGCAGTACTTACAGGAGTCCAAGCTCCTACGAGCAGTACTTC. Its translation is CASSTYRSPSSYEQYF.

V usage is TRBV2 and J usage is TRBJ2-5; 8 bases are a match to TRBD1. The J call may not be correct, given that the DNA end is closer to TRBJ2-7. The CDR3 has 15 amino acids. Per germline, CDR1 SNHLY and CDR2 FYNNEI. CDR3 residues: CASRIWQGAAYEQYF. CDR3 DNA: TGTGCCAGCAGAATTTGGCAGGGGGCGGCCTACGAGCAGTACTTC.

The chain is built from TRBV15 and TRBJ2-1; D is unclear. Trimming pared 0 bases from V and 3 bases from J, leaving 9 bases between. The CDR3 is 15 residues long. From germline, CDR1 is LNHNV and CDR2 YYDKDF (reference sequence). CDR3 sequence: CATSREFGGYNEQFF. In DNA, the CDR3 is TGTGCCACCAGCAGAGAATTTGGTGGCTACAATGAGCAGTTCTTC.

The chain joins TRBV11-2 to TRBJ2-7, with D perhaps being TRBD1 or TRBD2 (5 bases each). Trimming took 6 bases from V and 0 from J, leaving 12 bases between them. This CDR3 has 14 residues. Germline V CDR1 and CDR2: SGHAT, FQNNGV. In DNA form, the CDR3 reads TGTGCCAGCAGGGAGCTTGGGACCTCCTACGAGCAGTACTTC. Protein product: CASRELGTSYEQYF.

This sequence joins TRBV28 and TRBJ2-1; D call uncertain. Per the germline V gene, CDR1 is MDHEN and CDR2 is SYDVKM. With 11 bases removed from V and 4 bases from J, the gap between germline ends came to 6 bases. The CDR3 totals 10 residues. CDR3 DNA sequence: TGTGCCTACGGGTACAATGAGCAGTTCTTC. Its translation is CAYGYNEQFF.

The chain has TRBV19 and TRBJ2-7, with 9 bases identical to TRBD2. After removal of 5 bases from V and 3 bases from J, the junction contained 8 bases not matched to a gene. CDR3 length equals 15 residues. Germline V gene sequence: CDR1 LNHDA, CDR2 SQIVND (reference sequence). The CDR3 sequence: CASSPRGTSLYEQYF. DNA of the CDR3: TGTGCCAGTAGTCCTCGCGGGACTAGCCTCTACGAGCAGTACTTC. The full variable domain, rest sourced from reference TRBV19 and TRBJ2-7, is DGGITQSPKYLFRKEGQNVTLSCEQNLNHDAMYWYRQDPGQGLRLIYYSQIVNDFQKGDIAEGYSVSREKKESFPLTVTSAQKNPTAFYLCASSPRGTSLYEQYFGPGTRLTVT.

This clone was counted only a few times. This chain joins TRBV6-1 and TRBJ1-5, with 11 positions matching TRBD1. Germline lookup yields CDR1 MNHNS and CDR2 SASEGT. V lost 6 bases to trimming and J lost 6 bases; unmatched junction nucleotides: 7. This CDR3 region has 15 residues. CDR3 sequence reads: CASRVDRGLFQPQHF. DNA for the CDR3: TGTGCCAGCAGGGTGGACAGGGGGCTCTTTCAGCCCCAGCATTTT.

This clone showed up just a few times. The chain carries TRBV5-4 and TRBJ2-2, with D perhaps matching TRBD2 (5 bases). V shed 3 bases and J shed 7 bases, with 13 bases lying between them. Per the germline V gene, CDR1 is SGHNT and CDR2 is YYREEE (reference sequence). CDR3 length: 14 residues. The CDR3 nucleotides are TGTGCCAGCAGCTCGGCGGGTCTGTACGGGGAGCTGTTTTTT. This gives the protein CASSSAGLYGELFF.

This chain links TRBV6-1 with TRBJ1-5; no definite D call. V lost 0 bases, J lost 3 bases, and 6 bases lay in between. There are 14 residues in the CDR3. Germline V gene lookup returns CDR1 MNHNS and CDR2 SASEGT. This CDR3 is CASSEAWLNQPQHF. CDR3 DNA sequence: TGTGCCAGCAGTGAAGCGTGGCTCAATCAGCCCCAGCATTTT.

CDR3 nucleotide sequence: TGTGCCAGCAGTGAAGGACAGGGGTTTGAAAAACTGTTTTTT. It is translated as CASSEGQGFEKLFF. The chain couples TRBV25-1 to TRBJ1-4, with 9 positions matching TRBD1. In germline, CDR1 is MGHDK, CDR2 SYGVNS. This CDR3 region has 14 residues. V was pared by 2 bases and J by 7 bases, with 2 bases of the junction left unmatched.

On this clone itself: Other nucleotide sequences from this sample produce the same CDR3. The J gene is TRBJ2-1, the V gene TRBV5-6, with unresolved D. The CDR3 consists of 14 residues. Germline CDR1 SGHDT, CDR2 YYEEEE. The V end was cut by 0 bases, the J end by 1 base, with 5 bases between. The CDR3 loop reads CASSLGGSYNEQFF. Here the CDR3 DNA reads TGTGCCAGCAGCTTGGGAGGATCCTACAATGAGCAGTTCTTC.

This chain uses TRBV19 with TRBJ1-2, with D possibly being TRBD1 (5 bases). CDR3 size: 16 residues. Trimming took off 3 bases at V and 0 bases at J, with 14 bases between the two ends. Germline V gene data show CDR1 as LNHDA and CDR2 as SQIVND (reference sequence). In nucleotides, the CDR3 is TGTGCCAGTAGTATTAATTTCAGGGAATCTAACTATGGCTACACCTTC. Amino acid sequence: CASSINFRESNYGYTF. Drawing the rest from reference TRBV19 and TRBJ1-2, the complete variable domain is DGGITQSPKYLFRKEGQNVTLSCEQNLNHDAMYWYRQDPGQGLRLIYYSQIVNDFQKGDIAEGYSVSREKKESFPLTVTSAQKNPTAFYLCASSINFRESNYGYTFGSGTRLTVV.

The chain couples TRBV27 to TRBJ2-7, with 7 positions matching TRBD1. The J segment lost 4 bases and the V segment lost 4 bases, leaving 10 bases of the junction unmatched. This CDR3 is 15 amino acids long. CDR1 and CDR2 (germline): MNHEY, SMNVEV (reference sequence). The CDR3 DNA follows: TGTGCCAGCAGTTATCGACAGGGTGGGCTTTACGAGCAGTACTTC. This translates into CASSYRQGGLYEQYF.

This chain uses TRBV19 with TRBJ2-7; D tentatively reads TRBD1 or TRBD2 (5 bases each). Trimming shortened V by 6 bases and J by 0 bases, and 9 bases separated the two germline ends. CDR1 is LNHDA and CDR2 is SQIVND in the germline V gene (reference sequence). The CDR3 consists of 13 residues. The CDR3 bases are TGTGCCAGTAGCACGGGACCCTCCTACGAGCAGTACTTC. Its translation is CASSTGPSYEQYF.

Only a few counts were recorded for this clone. The chain joins TRBV5-1 to TRBJ2-5; 14 bases match TRBD2. The CDR3 length is 16 residues. With V trimmed by 4 bases and J by 4 bases, 6 bases remained unmatched. The germline gives CDR1 SGHRS, CDR2 YFSETQ. CDR3 nucleotides: TGCGCCAGCAGCCCGGGACTAGCGGGAGTCGGAGAGACCCAGTACTTC. As protein: CASSPGLAGVGETQYF.

The chain recombines TRBV28 with TRBJ2-1; 11 nucleotides align to TRBD2. V trimming: 5 bases; J trimming: 2 bases; junction bases outside the gene matches: 11. The CDR3 totals 18 residues. Germline-derived CDR1 and CDR2 are MDHEN and SYDVKM. The CDR3 region is CASSPTSILAGAYNEQFF. DNA of the CDR3: TGTGCCAGCAGTCCCACAAGCATACTAGCGGGAGCCTACAATGAGCAGTTCTTC.

J is TRBJ1-1 and V is TRBV4-1, with no clear D. The CDR3 totals 14 residues. The germline V gene has CDR1 MGHRA and CDR2 YSYEKL. Trimming removed 4 bases from V and 5 bases from J, with 14 bases in between. CDR3: CASSRDVRGTEAFF. The CDR3 coding sequence is TGCGCCAGCAGCCGTGACGTTCGTGGGACTGAAGCTTTCTTT.

This chain connects TRBV28 to TRBJ1-1, with D perhaps matching TRBD1 (5 bases). Trimming shortened V by 1 base and J by 0 bases, and 9 bases separated the two germline ends. The CDR3 covers 15 residues. CDR1 is MDHEN, CDR2 SYDVKM, per germline. This CDR3 reads CASSLYRGMNTEAFF. Written as DNA, the CDR3 is TGTGCCAGCAGTTTATACCGGGGGATGAACACTGAAGCTTTCTTT.

The rearrangement links TRBV9 to TRBJ1-1; D perhaps matches TRBD1 (6 bases). CDR3 length: 13 residues. The V gene lost 4 bases and the J gene lost 8 bases, with 15 bases spanning the gap. The germline CDR1 and CDR2 sequences are SGDLS and YYNGEE. CDR3 nucleotide sequence: TGTGCCAGCAGCCCCCAAAGTGGGACAGAAGCTTTCTTT. Its translation: CASSPQSGTEAFF.

The chain recombines TRBV7-9 with TRBJ1-1; tentative D call: TRBD1 (5 bases). The CDR3 runs to 14 residues. Germline lookup yields CDR1 SEHNR and CDR2 FQNEAQ (reference sequence). Trimming shortened V by 4 bases and J by 6 bases, and 15 bases separated the two germline ends. CDR3: CASSSPQVGPEAFF. For the CDR3, the DNA is TGTGCCAGCAGCTCCCCACAGGTGGGCCCTGAAGCTTTCTTT.